A single sample is the source of the 11 T cell receptor beta chains below, sequenced in a study of graft-versus-host responses after intestinal transplantation. Only in-frame clones appear in the TCRdb table, and some are missing; sequencing was by immunoSEQ multiplex PCR. Among about 88,000 clones listed, about nine tenths were seen once. The antigens these receptors bind are not known. This specimen was unstimulated CD4+ T cells sorted from spleen or lymph node cells, taken before intestinal transplant. The receptors stem from a human donor who received an intestinal transplant.

The gene calls are TRBV27 and TRBJ1-6; 7 bases line up with TRBD1. The CDR3 spans 15 residues. Germline V CDR1 and CDR2: MNHEY, SMNVEV (reference sequence). Germline trimming cut 6 bases from V and 7 bases from J; bases unmatched to any gene: 9. The CDR3 region has the DNA TGTGCCAGCAGCCCCTTAGGGACAGCCAATTCACCCCTCCACTTT. Translation: CASSPLGTANSPLHF.

The chain links TRBV10-3 to TRBJ2-1; D gene unclear. Deletions cut 3 bases from V and 1 base from J, with 7 bases between. The CDR3 consists of 14 residues. Germline CDR1 reads ENHRY; CDR2 reads SYGVKD. The CDR3 nucleotides read TGTGCCATCAGTGAAATTGAGTCCTACAATGAGCAGTTCTTC. Its translation is CAISEIESYNEQFF.

The gene calls are TRBV25-1 and TRBJ2-3; no reliable D call. V dropped 3 bases and J dropped 0 bases, with 10 bases sitting between them. Germline V CDR1 and CDR2: MGHDK, SYGVNS. CDR3 length equals 15 residues. The CDR3 reads CASSDSGSSTDTQYF. The CDR3 DNA reads as TGTGCCAGCAGTGACAGTGGTTCTAGCACAGATACGCAGTATTTT.

V is TRBV5-1 and J is TRBJ2-1; D might be TRBD2 (5 bases). CDR3 length equals 11 residues. Between the trimmed V and J ends, which lost 2 bases and 9 bases, there was a span of 6 bases. The germline gives CDR1 SGHRS, CDR2 YFSETQ. Written as DNA, the CDR3 is TGCGCCAGCAGCTTTCGGGGTGAGCAGTTCTTC. Translation: CASSFRGEQFF.

In its sample, this clone was seen once. This chain joins TRBV21-1 and TRBJ1-6; TRBD1, the table's D call, lacks a check against the DNA. TRBV21-1 is shown as a pseudogene. This CDR3 is built from 14 residues. The CDR3 loop reads CASRQADLNSPLHF. The DNA for the CDR3 is TGTGCCAGCAGACAGGCGGACCTTAATTCACCCCTCCACTTT.

The chain carries TRBV5-4 and TRBJ1-2, with D unclear. Germline V gene lookup returns CDR1 SGHNT and CDR2 YYREEE (reference sequence). The CDR3 contains 13 residues. Trimming removed 0 bases at V and 0 bases at J, with 3 bases between. The CDR3 sequence: CASSLGPNYGYTF. Here the CDR3 DNA reads TGTGCCAGCAGCTTGGGGCCTAACTATGGCTACACCTTC.

This chain links TRBV6-1 with TRBJ1-5; 7 bases agree with TRBD1. V was pared by 6 bases and J by 2 bases, with 7 bases of the junction left unmatched. The CDR3 has 15 residues. CDR1 is MNHNS and CDR2 is SASEGT in the germline V gene. CDR3 region: CASSDRQGGNQPQHF. In DNA, the CDR3 is TGTGCCAGCAGCGATAGACAGGGCGGCAATCAGCCCCAGCATTTT.

The chain joins TRBV11-2 to TRBJ1-2; weak D call: TRBD1 (5 bases). CDR1 is SGHAT, CDR2 FQNNGV, per germline. The CDR3 spans 12 residues. Trimming pared 4 bases from V and 8 bases from J, leaving 11 bases between. CDR3 sequence reads: CASSSGPWGYTF. CDR3 nucleotide sequence: TGTGCCAGCAGCTCAGGGCCGTGGGGCTACACCTTC.

This chain uses TRBV6-6 with TRBJ1-4; D uncertain. The CDR3 totals 13 residues. Trimming shortened V by 2 bases and J by 7 bases, and 8 bases separated the two germline ends. CDR1 is MNHNY, CDR2 SVGAGI, per germline (reference sequence). DNA of the CDR3: TGTGCCAGCAGTTACGAGGGAGCTGAAAAACTGTTTTTT. Amino acid sequence: CASSYEGAEKLFF.

J is TRBJ2-3 and V is TRBV4-1, with D possibly TRBD2 on 5 matching bases. Looked up from germline, CDR1 is MGHRA and CDR2 is YSYEKL. The V end lost 4 bases, the J end lost 10 bases, and 15 bases lay between the germline ends. This CDR3 is 13 amino acids long. CDR3 in amino acids: CASSLRENYAQYF. For the CDR3, the DNA is TGCGCCAGCAGCCTGAGGGAGAACTACGCGCAGTATTTT.

This sequence joins TRBV5-4 and TRBJ1-5, with D possibly TRBD1 on 5 matching bases. Germline loops: CDR1 SGHNT, CDR2 YYREEE (reference sequence). The CDR3 totals 14 residues. V was cut by 2 bases and J by 4 bases, with 10 bases left in between. CDR3 nucleotide sequence: TGTGCCAGCAGCTTAGTCGGGGGGAATCAGCCCCAGCATTTT. This sequence encodes CASSLVGGNQPQHF.